A single sample gave rise to the 25 T cell receptor beta chains below, sequenced in a study of CD8 T cells in ankylosing spondylitis. TCRdb analysed the 5' RACE reads with MiXCR anew, one entry per CDR3 protein. Of approximately 290,000 distinct CDR3 sequences listed, more than 20% are singletons. Input material: blood, either unsorted or a sorted T cell fraction (not recorded which). The origin of the receptors is a female donor with ankylosing spondylitis or in good health (not recorded which).

V is TRBV5-1 and J is TRBJ2-5; D may be TRBD1 or TRBD2 (5 bases each). V lost 3 bases and J 5 bases, leaving 14 bases between the germline ends. The CDR3 is 14 residues long. The germline V gene has CDR1 SGHRS and CDR2 YFSETQ. Written as DNA, the CDR3 is TGCGCCAGCAGCTCGGGACGGATTGGGGAGACCCAGTACTTC. Amino acids: CASSSGRIGETQYF.

This clonotype was recorded a few times. The chain links TRBV6-1 to TRBJ2-1; 14 bases agree with TRBD2. The CDR3 extends over 14 amino acids. V trimming: 11 bases; J trimming: 9 bases; junction bases outside the gene matches: 9. Germline lookup yields CDR1 MNHNS and CDR2 SASEGT. This chain's CDR3 is CASGTSGRKAEQFF. The CDR3 bases are TGTGCCTCCGGGACTAGCGGGAGAAAGGCTGAGCAGTTCTTC.

At least ten counts were recorded for this clonotype. The V and J genes are TRBV4-2 and TRBJ1-3, with D perhaps matching TRBD1 (5 bases). Germline CDR1 is LGHNA and CDR2 is YNFKEQ. The CDR3 is 15 amino acids. V was pared by 3 bases and J by 0 bases, with 9 bases between. CDR3: CASSQWGGSGNTIYF. The CDR3 DNA follows: TGTGCCAGCAGCCAGTGGGGGGGCTCTGGAAACACCATATATTTT.

This clonotype was recorded many times. The chain carries TRBV7-9 and TRBJ2-7; possibly TRBD2 for D (5 bases). This CDR3 contains 16 residues. Germline values: CDR1 SEHNR, CDR2 FQNEAQ (reference sequence). V lost 4 bases, J lost 3 bases, and 19 bases lay in between. CDR3 sequence reads: CASSSNTRWLDYEQYF. The CDR3 DNA sequence: TGTGCCAGCAGCTCAAATACTAGGTGGCTTGACTACGAGCAGTACTTC.

J is TRBJ2-7 and V is TRBV5-1; the D gene is possibly TRBD2 (5 bases). Trimming left V 2 bases short and J 2 bases short, with 11 bases between. The CDR3 consists of 14 residues. CDR1 and CDR2 (germline): SGHRS, YFSETQ. CDR3 region: CASSFMDLTYEQYF. The CDR3 region has the DNA TGCGCCAGCAGCTTTATGGACTTAACCTACGAGCAGTACTTC.

This clonotype occurred many times. The gene calls are TRBV12-3 or TRBV12-4 and TRBJ2-1; no clear D. CDR3 size: 18 residues. V lost 6 bases and J 0 bases, leaving 21 bases between the germline ends. The CDR3 bases are TGTGCCAGCAGCCCTGGCTTTTTTAGAGAAAGCTCCTACAATGAGCAGTTCTTC. This gives the protein CASSPGFFRESSYNEQFF.

This clonotype was recorded at least ten times. This chain uses TRBV18 with TRBJ1-1, with D unresolved. V lost 2 bases and J lost 2, with 9 bases in between. The germline CDR1 and CDR2 sequences are KGHSH and LQKENI. The CDR3 runs 14 residues. The CDR3 sequence: CASSPKRLNTEAFF. Here the CDR3 DNA reads TGTGCCAGCTCACCAAAAAGGCTTAACACTGAAGCTTTCTTT. The complete variable domain, with remaining parts taken from reference TRBV18 and TRBJ1-1, reads NAGVMQNPRHLVRRRGQEARLRCSPMKGHSHVYWYRQLPEEGLKFMVYLQKENIIDESGMPKERFSAEFPKEGPSILRIQQVVRGDSAAYFCASSPKRLNTEAFFGQGTRLTVV.

The chain carries TRBV12-2 and TRBJ2-7; the DNA was not used to check the table's D call, TRBD2. TRBV12-2 is a known pseudogene. CDR3 length: 16 amino acids. DNA of the CDR3: TGTGCAAGTCGCTTAAACTCTAGCAGAGCGGCCTACGAGCAGTACTTC. Translated: CASRLNSSRAAYEQYF.

In its sample, this clonotype was seen many times. J is TRBJ2-7 and V is TRBV10-3; 14 bases are a match to TRBD2. The CDR3 loop spans 15 amino acids. V shed 2 bases and J 7 bases; nucleotides not matched to a gene: 4. Germline-derived CDR1 and CDR2 are ENHRY and SYGVKD. Here the CDR3 reads CAISEGLAGGGEQYF. As DNA, the CDR3 is TGTGCCATCAGTGAGGGACTAGCGGGAGGAGGGGAGCAGTACTTC.

This rearrangement joins TRBV20-1 to TRBJ2-7; 9 bases agree with TRBD1. The CDR3 extends over 13 amino acids. Germline V gives CDR1 DFQATT, CDR2 SNEGSKA (reference sequence). Unmatched junction bases numbered 5, after V lost 2 bases and J lost 6 bases. The CDR3 is CSARPTGGGEQYF. The CDR3 bases are TGCAGTGCTAGACCCACAGGGGGCGGCGAGCAGTACTTC.

This clonotype came up a few times. The V gene is TRBV11-1, the J gene TRBJ2-6; D is unresolved. The ends were cut back, 3 bases at V and 0 bases at J, with 15 bases in the middle. The CDR3 consists of 18 residues. Germline V lookup: CDR1 SGHAT, CDR2 FQDESV (reference sequence). CDR3 nucleotide sequence: TGTGCCAGCAGCTTTGAGGCCACCCTTTCCTCTGGGGCCAACGTCCTGACTTTC. Its translation is CASSFEATLSSGANVLTF.

This clonotype has only a few counts. The CDR3 DNA reads as TGTGCCAGCAGCTCCCCGGGACTAGCGAGGGAGCAGTTCTTC. Protein: CASSSPGLAREQFF. The V call is TRBV7-6, the J call TRBJ2-1; 10 bases map to TRBD2. CDR1 and CDR2 from the germline V gene are SGHVS and FNYEAQ. V gave up 4 bases and J gave up 10 bases; unmatched junction bases: 7. This CDR3 spans 14 amino acids.

This chain uses TRBV6-5 with TRBJ2-7, with TRBD2 matching over 11 bases. The CDR3 loop spans 14 amino acids. The V gene's germline CDR1 is MNHEY and CDR2 SVGAGI. V lost 3 bases and J lost 6; bases outside the gene matches: 4. This chain's CDR3 is CASSYTSGRREQYF. As DNA, the CDR3 is TGTGCCAGCAGTTATACTAGCGGGAGACGCGAGCAGTACTTC.

The J gene is TRBJ2-3, the V gene TRBV27; the D gene is possibly TRBD1 (6 bases). Germline CDR1 is MNHEY and CDR2 is SMNVEV (reference sequence). Trimming removed 5 bases at V and 8 bases at J, with 17 bases between. This CDR3 has 14 amino acids. CDR3 nucleotide sequence: TGTGCCAGCAGTGAGACTCCCCGAGGGGGTACGCAGTATTTT. Its translation: CASSETPRGGTQYF.

The chain uses TRBV12-3 or TRBV12-4 and TRBJ1-4; D ambiguous. V was shortened by 6 bases and J by 4 bases, with 9 bases between the two germline ends. The CDR3 runs to 13 residues. The CDR3: CASSRLDNEKLFF. The CDR3 DNA sequence: TGTGCCAGCAGCCGCCTTGATAATGAAAAACTGTTTTTT.

With regard to this clonotype: One junction end disagrees with the germline gene, perhaps due to a read error. DNA of the CDR3: TGTGTCAGCAGTGCATACCGGGACTCGAACACTGAAGCTTTCTTT. Its translation: CVSSAYRDSNTEAFF. The rearrangement joins TRBV6-1 to TRBJ1-1; D may be TRBD1 (5 bases). The CDR3 spans 15 residues. Germline CDR1 and CDR2: MNHNS and SASEGT.

This sequence joins TRBV27 and TRBJ1-5, with D possibly TRBD1 on 5 matching bases. V dropped 6 bases and J dropped 5 bases, with 14 bases sitting between them. Germline values: CDR1 MNHEY, CDR2 SMNVEV (reference sequence). This CDR3 has 14 residues. CDR3 DNA sequence: TGTGCCAGCAGGGGACCCGGGACCCATCAGCCCCAGCATTTT. Residues: CASRGPGTHQPQHF.

This clonotype was seen a few times. The V gene is TRBV3-1, the J gene TRBJ1-2, with a tentative D call TRBD1 (6 bases). Germline CDR1 LGHDT, CDR2 YNNKEL (reference sequence). This CDR3 is 14 amino acids long. V was trimmed by 4 bases and J by 1 base, leaving 10 bases between them. The chain's CDR3 is CASSRADSNYGYTF. The CDR3 DNA follows: TGTGCCAGCAGCCGGGCGGACAGTAACTATGGCTACACCTTC.

V usage is TRBV12-5 and J usage is TRBJ2-1, with 9 bases fitting TRBD2. With 5 bases clipped from V and 6 bases from J, the junction kept 5 bases outside the gene matches. CDR1 and CDR2 from the germline V gene are LGHNT and FRNRAP. The CDR3 is made up of 14 amino acids. CDR3 in DNA: TGTGCTAGTGGTATAGCGGGAGTGACCAATGAGCAGTTCTTC. This encodes CASGIAGVTNEQFF.

The chain joins TRBV6-2 or TRBV6-3 to TRBJ2-1; 10 bases align to TRBD2. Germline V CDR1 and CDR2: MNHEY, SVGEGT. Trimming cost V 2 bases and J 1 base; bases outside gene matches: 14. This CDR3 has 20 amino acids. CDR3 bases: TGTGCCAGCAGTTACAAAGGTTGGCCCCCACTAGCGGGATCCTACAATGAGCAGTTCTTC. Translation gives CASSYKGWPPLAGSYNEQFF.

Here the CDR3 reads CASGRGSRYSDTQYF. The CDR3 DNA reads as TGTGCTAGTGGTCGGGGCAGTCGCTATTCAGATACGCAGTATTTT. V usage is TRBV12-5 and J usage is TRBJ2-3; D is perhaps TRBD1 or TRBD2 (5 bases each). This CDR3 has 15 residues. Trimming shortened V by 5 bases and J by 4 bases, and 16 bases separated the two germline ends. Germline V CDR1 and CDR2: LGHNT, FRNRAP. Full variable domain (outside the CDR3, taken from reference TRBV12-5 and TRBJ2-3): DARVTQTPRHKVTEMGQEVTMRCQPILGHNTVFWYRQTMMQGLELLAYFRNRAPLDDSGMPKDRFSAEMPDATLATLKIQPSEPRDSAVYFCASGRGSRYSDTQYFGPGTRLTVL.

This clonotype was detected a few times. This chain uses TRBV7-9 with TRBJ2-7; possible D gene TRBD1, 6 bases. The germline V gene encodes CDR1 SEHNR and CDR2 FQNEAQ (reference sequence). Trimming shortened V by 1 base and J by 5 bases, and 21 bases separated the two germline ends. The CDR3 is made up of 17 amino acids. The CDR3 loop reads CASSLGLGRGPQDEQYF. The DNA for the CDR3 is TGTGCCAGCAGCTTAGGGCTCGGCAGGGGACCCCAAGACGAGCAGTACTTC. The variable domain in full, completed from reference TRBV7-9 and TRBJ2-7, reads DTGVSQNPRHKITKRGQNVTFRCDPISEHNRLYWYRQTLGQGPEFLTYFQNEAQLEKSRLLSDRFSAERPKGSFSTLEIQRTEQGDSAMYLCASSLGLGRGPQDEQYFGPGTRLTVT.

The V call is TRBV7-6, the J call TRBJ2-4; unclear D gene. The CDR3 length is 16 residues. CDR1 and CDR2 (germline): SGHVS, FNYEAQ. Trimming stripped 5 bases from V and 3 bases from J, with 17 bases between. CDR3 sequence reads: CASSPQSTTLKNIQYF. The CDR3 bases are TGTGCCAGCAGCCCGCAATCTACAACCCTCAAAAACATTCAGTACTTC.

This CDR3 reads CASTPGGSDEQFF. The CDR3 DNA follows: TGTGCCAGCACCCCAGGAGGTTCGGATGAGCAGTTCTTC. The chain combines TRBV28 with TRBJ2-1; perhaps TRBD2 as D (5 bases). The V end was cut by 7 bases, the J end by 8 bases, with 15 bases between. Germline lookup yields CDR1 MDHEN and CDR2 SYDVKM. The CDR3 extends over 13 amino acids.

The rearrangement uses TRBV10-3 and TRBJ1-3; D ambiguous. CDR1 is ENHRY, CDR2 SYGVKD, per germline. The CDR3 totals 12 residues. V gave up 10 bases and J gave up 4 bases, with 11 bases separating them. The CDR3 sequence is CATFTLGNTIYF. The CDR3 coding sequence is TGTGCCACGTTCACTTTGGGAAACACCATATATTTT.